The following is a T cell receptor beta chain sequence with its context. This clone has only a few counts. The antigen it binds to is not known. No per-base quality is available; no much larger clone lies one base away. Trimming accounts for 1 base at V and 4 bases at J, while the number of junction bases matched to no gene is 13. In the germline V gene, CDR1 corresponds to LGHNA and CDR2 to YSLEER. Including the terminal cysteine and phenylalanine, the CDR3 comprises 18 residues. The only DNA kept is the CDR3, 54 bases in frame from the first base. Taken with the paper, the label for time point translates to: baseline before first vaccination. The treatment or condition tag for this specimen amounts to: meningococcal conjugate vaccine given as trial control. Vaccinee samples were obtained from the UK trials COV001 and COV002, which included a single-blind randomized controlled phase 2/3 trial of AZD1222 (ChAdOx1 nCoV-19) in healthy adults. Trial participant PBMC samples were collected at day 0 and day 28 after the second dose for TCRbeta chain sequencing.

This entry comes from a study of T cell responses to AZD1222 COVID-19 vaccine (TCRdb year 2021). Concerning the study at large: TCR sequencing covered 230 or so trial participants: 200 to 220 given two doses of AZD1222 and 26 given two doses of MenACWY control vaccine. Trial participants were enrolled by age into 18-55, 56-69 and 70-plus year subgroups, with roughly 160, 29 and 62 TCR-sequenced participants respectively. On the study overall, not on this receptor specifically: A significant rise in spike-specific TCR breadth and depth was observed after two AZD1222 doses relative to day 0 and relative to MenACWY recipients. Reportedly, close to half of the unique spike-specific TCRs recognized epitopes lying outside the regions that are mutated in the B.1.351 and B.1.1.7 variants. Participants were mostly white British and included more females than males, and it was suggested by the authors that clonal diversity may have been underestimated. CD4 TCRs associated with the vaccine covered the entire spike protein, and the dominant responses were in regions 160-218 and 743-854. Because no day 14 peak-response samples were available, the repertoires could be characterized only after the peak T cell response. The 56-69-year group was small, and its depth increase did not reach significance, likely because of low power. Conclusions about previously exposed vaccinees are limited, since just six or seven AZD1222 recipients were seropositive for SARS-CoV-2 at baseline.

The CDR3 regions of human TCRbeta chains were analyzed by immunosequencing. Per the original workflow: TCRs in the repertoires were matched against a reference library of SARS-CoV-2-specific TCRs that had been generated with the MIRA antigen-specificity platform. Breadth was defined as the fraction of unique TCRs that were SARS-CoV-2-associated. Depth was defined as the fraction of total T cells that were SARS-CoV-2-associated. Each spike-specific TCR was assigned to its reactive spike region and to a CD4 or CD8 class using the MIRA data. Log10-transformed breadth and depth values were compared by one-way ANOVA with Sidak's multiple comparisons tests. Drawn from immuneACCESS, this table holds only the in-frame rearrangements with V and J called that TCRdb kept. Clones are partly lost; checked studies trace under half to an unresolved V gene and leave the rest unexplained. Clonal size and the V and J genes are those of that table, whereas D and trimming came from the DNA. Counted in this sample were just under 90,000 clones; 85% to 90% of them appeared once. Of the sample, 10% is held by the ten largest clones.

The chain is made from TRBV4-3 and TRBJ2-3, with 8 central nucleotides matching TRBD2. The clonotype originates from an adult in good health. The sequences come from peripheral blood, collected on day 0 of MenACWY control vaccination. CDR3 sequence: CASSQAQWRGAVSDTQYF. The DNA sequence is given as TGCGCCAGCAGCCAAGCCCAGTGGCGGGGGGCGGTATCAGATACGCAGTATTTT.